This T cell receptor beta chain emerged from a study of T cells in tumors and immune-related adverse events. Sequencing was performed with immunoSEQ multiplex PCR; in TCRdb, only in-frame clones are kept and a portion is missing. Among about 11,000 clones listed, approximately 90% were seen once. The CDR3 runs 15 residues. Per the germline V gene, CDR1 is MDHEN and CDR2 is SYDVKM. V was clipped by 1 base and J by 4 bases; unmatched bases: 3. The chain has TRBV28 and TRBJ1-4, with 7 bases matching TRBD1. This sample comprised lymph node tissue, obtained from a patient treated with anti-PD-1 therapy. This TCR derives from a female donor with metastatic renal cell carcinoma. CDR3 sequence: CASSLSGGSNEKLFF. CDR3 nucleotides: TGTGCCAGCAGTTTATCAGGGGGTAGTAATGAAAAACTGTTTTTT. The full variable domain, rest sourced from reference TRBV28 and TRBJ1-4, is DVKVTQSSRYLVKRTGEKVFLECVQDMDHENMFWYRQDPGLGLRLIYFSYDVKMKEKGDIPEGYSVSREKKERFSLILESASTNQTSMYLCASSLSGGSNEKLFFGSGTQLSVL.